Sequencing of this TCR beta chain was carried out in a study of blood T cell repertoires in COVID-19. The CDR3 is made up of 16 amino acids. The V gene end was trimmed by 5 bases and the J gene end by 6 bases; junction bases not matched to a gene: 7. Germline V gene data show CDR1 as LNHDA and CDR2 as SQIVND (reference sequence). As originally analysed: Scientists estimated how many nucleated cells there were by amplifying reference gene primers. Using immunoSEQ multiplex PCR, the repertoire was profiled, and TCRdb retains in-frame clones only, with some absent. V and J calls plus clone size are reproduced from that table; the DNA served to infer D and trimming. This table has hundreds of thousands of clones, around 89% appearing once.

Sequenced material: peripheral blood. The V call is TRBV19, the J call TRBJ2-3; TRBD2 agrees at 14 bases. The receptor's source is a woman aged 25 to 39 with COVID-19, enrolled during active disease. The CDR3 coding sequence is TGTGCCAGTAGTCTGGGGACTAGCGGGAGAACTGATACGCAGTATTTT. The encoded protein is CASSLGTSGRTDTQYF.